This T cell receptor (beta chain) was sequenced during a study of T cell responses to AZD1222 COVID-19 vaccine. CDR1 and CDR2 (germline): SQVTM, ANQGSEA. CDR3 length equals 13 residues. The V end was cut by 7 bases, the J end by 1 base, with 13 bases between. This table comes from immunoSEQ multiplex PCR, and its TCRdb copy is limited to in-frame clones, with some not included. In the table there are approximately 76,000 clones, 75% to 95% of which are singletons. This material consisted of peripheral blood, taken on day 0 of MenACWY control vaccination. This chain joins TRBV29-1 and TRBJ1-1; D is unresolved. The clonotype was recovered from an adult in good health. As DNA, the CDR3 is TGCAGCGGCGTACAACCCTCGAACACTGAAGCTTTCTTT. Translated: CSGVQPSNTEAFF.